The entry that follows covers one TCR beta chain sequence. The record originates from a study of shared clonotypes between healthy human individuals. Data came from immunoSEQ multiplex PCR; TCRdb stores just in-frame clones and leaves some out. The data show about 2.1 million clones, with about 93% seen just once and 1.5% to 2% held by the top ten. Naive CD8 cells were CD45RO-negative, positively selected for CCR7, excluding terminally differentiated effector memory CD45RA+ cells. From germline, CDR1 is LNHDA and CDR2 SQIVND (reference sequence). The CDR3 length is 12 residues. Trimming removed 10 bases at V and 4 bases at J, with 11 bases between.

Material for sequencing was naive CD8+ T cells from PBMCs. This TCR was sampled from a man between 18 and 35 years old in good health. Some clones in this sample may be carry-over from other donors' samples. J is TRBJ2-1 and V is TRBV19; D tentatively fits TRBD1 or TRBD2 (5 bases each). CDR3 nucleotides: TGTGCCACGGGGCCCGGATACAATGAGCAGTTCTTC. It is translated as CATGPGYNEQFF.